This T cell receptor beta chain was identified in a study of Tregs in tolerant kidney transplant recipients. Sequencing used immunoSEQ multiplex PCR; TCRdb keeps in-frame clones, though not all of them. The sample features some 30,000 clones, with roughly 1.9% in its top ten. The nonmyeloablative bone marrow transplants came from related graft donors, with transient mixed chimerism. V shed 3 bases and J 5 bases; nucleotides not matched to a gene: 6. Germline V gene sequence: CDR1 LNHDA, CDR2 SQIVND (reference sequence). The CDR3 spans 15 residues. On this clone itself: Read coverage stops 3 residues before the CDR3 terminus; the germline J gene supplies the remainder.

The receptor was derived from a human patient who received a combined kidney and bone marrow transplant. Some T cells may have originated in the graft donor. This chain joins TRBV19 and TRBJ2-7; TRBD1 agrees at 11 bases. The material sequenced was CD4+ T cells from blood (PBMCs), taken 24 months after the transplant. The CDR3 sequence is CASSILGQGAHEQYF. The sequenced CDR3 bases are TGTGCCAGTAGTATTCTTGGACAGGGGGCCCACGAG.